These 8 T cell receptor beta chains were sequenced from one sample in a study of shared clonotypes between healthy human individuals. Produced via immunoSEQ multiplex PCR; TCRdb's table is partial and in-frame only. Of 2 million to 3 million clones in the sample, more than 85% were seen once. The sequencing input was naive CD4+ T cells from PBMCs. Subset defined: CD45RA+ positively selected. All receptors come from a man aged 18 to 35 in good health. Some clones in this sample may be carry-over from other donors' samples.

The CDR3 sequence: CASRTTGELFF. The CDR3 DNA follows: TGTGCCAGCAGGACCACCGGGGAGCTGTTTTTT. The chain employs TRBV6-5 and TRBJ2-2, with D uncertain. Germline CDR1 reads MNHEY; CDR2 reads SVGAGI. Deletions cut 6 bases from V and 4 bases from J, with 3 bases between. The CDR3 sequence is 11 residues long.

V and J are TRBV7-2 and TRBJ1-5, with D perhaps matching TRBD1 (5 bases). V was cut by 4 bases and J by 3 bases, with 13 bases left in between. The CDR3 contains 15 residues. The germline V gene encodes CDR1 SGHTA and CDR2 FQGNSA. The CDR3 nucleotides read TGTGCCAGCAGCTCGAGCGGGGGATTCAATCAGCCCCAGCATTTT. As protein: CASSSSGGFNQPQHF.

The J gene is TRBJ2-7, the V gene TRBV14, with TRBD1 as a possible D gene (6 bases). This CDR3 is 14 amino acids long. With 4 bases removed from V and 2 bases from J, the gap between germline ends came to 12 bases. CDR1 is SGHDN and CDR2 is FVKESK in the germline V gene. In DNA form, the CDR3 reads TGTGCCAGCAGCCCCTGGACAGAAACCTACGAGCAGTACTTC. Its translation is CASSPWTETYEQYF.

CDR3 protein: CASSAATGPKYNEQFF. The CDR3 nucleotides read TGTGCCAGCAGCGCTGCGACAGGGCCTAAATACAATGAGCAGTTCTTC. This sequence joins TRBV9 and TRBJ2-1, with 7 bases that match TRBD1. The CDR3 sequence is 16 residues long. Germline CDR1 reads SGDLS; CDR2 reads YYNGEE. Trimming took 3 bases from V and 4 from J; bases not matched to a gene: 10.

The CDR3 region is CASSDTTQTDTQYF. DNA for the CDR3: TGTGCCAGCAGTGATACGACCCAAACAGATACGCAGTATTTT. V gene TRBV25-1 combines with J gene TRBJ2-3, with D unclear. The CDR3 covers 14 residues. Germline V lookup: CDR1 MGHDK, CDR2 SYGVNS. Trimming left V 3 bases short and J 3 bases short, with 10 bases between. Full variable domain (rest looked up from reference TRBV25-1 and TRBJ2-3): EADIYQTPRYLVIGTGKKITLECSQTMGHDKMYWYQQDPGMELHLIHYSYGVNSTEKGDLSSESTVSRIRTEHFPLTLESARPSHTSQYLCASSDTTQTDTQYFGPGTRLTVL.

This rearrangement joins TRBV6-6 to TRBJ2-5; 7 bases line up with TRBD1. Germline V CDR1 and CDR2: MNHNY, SVGAGI (reference sequence). This CDR3 is built from 16 residues. Trimming cost V 5 bases and J 9 bases; bases outside gene matches: 18. The CDR3: CASSPTATGSLGAQYF. CDR3 sequence (DNA): TGTGCCAGCAGTCCCACCGCGACAGGGTCCCTCGGGGCCCAGTACTTC.

V gene TRBV7-9 combines with J gene TRBJ2-7; maybe TRBD2 (7 bases). Per germline, CDR1 SEHNR and CDR2 FQNEAQ (reference sequence). This CDR3 comprises 13 residues. Trimming took off 5 bases at V and 6 bases at J, with 14 bases between the two ends. The CDR3 protein is CASSRAGEGEQYF. The CDR3 DNA reads as TGTGCCAGCAGCCGGGCAGGGGAGGGCGAGCAGTACTTC.

This clone was detected a few times. V gene TRBV7-2 combines with J gene TRBJ1-5; D uncertain. Trimming left V 3 bases short and J 5 bases short, with 17 bases between. The germline V gene has CDR1 SGHTA and CDR2 FQGNSA. The CDR3 length is 16 residues. The CDR3 DNA reads as TGTGCCAGCAGCTTGATGAGTGGGCCGGTGGATCAGCCCCAGCATTTT. It encodes CASSLMSGPVDQPQHF.